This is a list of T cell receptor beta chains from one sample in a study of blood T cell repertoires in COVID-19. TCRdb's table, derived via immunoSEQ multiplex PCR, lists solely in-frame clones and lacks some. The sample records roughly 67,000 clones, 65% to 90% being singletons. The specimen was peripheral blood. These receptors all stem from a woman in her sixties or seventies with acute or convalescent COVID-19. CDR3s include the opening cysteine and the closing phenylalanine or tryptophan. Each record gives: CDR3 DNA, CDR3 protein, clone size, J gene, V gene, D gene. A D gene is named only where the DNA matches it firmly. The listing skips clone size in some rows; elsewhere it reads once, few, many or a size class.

TGTGCCAGCAGCCCCGGGACTTTAAGCTCCTACGAGCAGTACTTC CASSPGTLSSYEQYF . TRBJ2-7 TRBV5-4 .
TGTGCCAGCAGCGTTCCTGGAGACACTGAAGCTTTCTTT CASSVPGDTEAFF . TRBJ1-1 TRBV5-6 .
TGCGCCAGCAGCCCTGGCGGGGAGGTATCTGGAAACACCATATATTTT CASSPGGEVSGNTIYF few TRBJ1-3 TRBV5-1 .
TGTGCCAGCAGCTTGGGGACAGGGTCTTATGGCTACACCTTC CASSLGTGSYGYTF . TRBJ1-2 TRBV7-3 TRBD1
TGTGCCAGCAGCGTAACAGGCCACCATAATTCACCCCTCCACTTT CASSVTGHHNSPLHF . TRBJ1-6 TRBV9 .
TGCGCCAGCAGCTTGGGGGCGAGCACAGATACGCAGTATTTT CASSLGASTDTQYF . TRBJ2-3 TRBV5-1 .
TGTGCCTCGGCGGGACAGGGGAATTCACCCCTCCACTTT CASAGQGNSPLHF . TRBJ1-6 TRBV30 TRBD1
TGTGCCAGCAGCCAAGCACGGGAGACCCAGTACTTC CASSQARETQYF . TRBJ2-5 TRBV3-1/TRBV3-2 .
TGTGCCAGCAGCTTGGGACACTTCACTAACTATGGCTACACCTTC CASSLGHFTNYGYTF once TRBJ1-2 TRBV5-6 .
TGTGCCAGCAGTTCCGCACAGGGAACTAATGAAAAACTGTTTTTT CASSSAQGTNEKLFF . TRBJ1-4 TRBV6-2/TRBV6-3 .
TGTGCCGAGGCGGGCTCAAACACTGAAGCTTTCTTT CAEAGSNTEAFF . TRBJ1-1 TRBV6-5 .
TGTGCCAGCAGCTTATCTGGGACACCCGTCAGTAATGAGCAGTTCTTC CASSLSGTPVSNEQFF few TRBJ2-1 TRBV7-9 .
TGTGCCAGTAGTATAGATCGATCACAGATCTACGAGCAGTACTTC CASSIDRSQIYEQYF . TRBJ2-7 TRBV19 .
TGTGCCAGCAGCTTAGTATCGGGTGGCGAGCAGTACTTC CASSLVSGGEQYF . TRBJ2-7 TRBV11-2 .
TGTGCCAGCTCACCGGCCGGGACAGGAACTGAAGCTTTCTTT CASSPAGTGTEAFF . TRBJ1-1 TRBV18 TRBD1
TGTGCCAGCAGCTTAGTCGGTCCTCGCGGGGGGGCCGGGGAGACCCAGTACTTC CASSLVGPRGGAGETQYF once TRBJ2-5 TRBV7-9 TRBD2
TGTGCCAGCAGTGAAACGCAGGGGGCTCAATATGGCTACACCTTC CASSETQGAQYGYTF few TRBJ1-2 TRBV6-1 TRBD1
TGTGCCAGCAGTACAGGGGGGGGCACTGAAGCTTTCTTT CASSTGGGTEAFF . TRBJ1-1 TRBV12-3/TRBV12-4 TRBD1
TGTGCCAGCAGTACCAGGGGGCGCAGAGAAAAACTGTTTTTT CASSTRGRREKLFF few TRBJ1-4 TRBV6-5 TRBD1